The text below deals with one T cell receptor beta chain. Study processing details: Amplified reference gene primers provided the basis for estimating nucleated cell counts. Measured with immunoSEQ multiplex PCR; TCRdb has only the in-frame clones, and not every one. V and J calls and clone size are as listed in that table; D and trimming were resolved from the DNA. The sample holds approximately 79,000 clones; around 83% are singletons and the top ten take about 20%. These data come from a study of blood T cell repertoires in COVID-19. Study details: COVID-19 samples, acute and convalescent, were from the United States, Italy and Spain. In each case, the material was cDNA or gDNA derived from T cells, B-cell-depleted T cells, or PBMCs.

V was pared by 7 bases and J by 5 bases, with 14 bases of the junction left unmatched. Germline assignment: CDR1 MDHEN and CDR2 SYDVKM. CDR3 length: 17 residues. This rearrangement joins TRBV28 to TRBJ2-2; 9 bases align to TRBD2. The sequence was collected from a woman aged 50 to 60 with acute or convalescent COVID-19. The sequenced material came from peripheral blood. DNA of the CDR3: TGTGCCAGCAAACGGCTAGCGGGGCCGTTAAGGACCGGGGAGCTGTTTTTT. Translated, it gives CASKRLAGPLRTGELFF.